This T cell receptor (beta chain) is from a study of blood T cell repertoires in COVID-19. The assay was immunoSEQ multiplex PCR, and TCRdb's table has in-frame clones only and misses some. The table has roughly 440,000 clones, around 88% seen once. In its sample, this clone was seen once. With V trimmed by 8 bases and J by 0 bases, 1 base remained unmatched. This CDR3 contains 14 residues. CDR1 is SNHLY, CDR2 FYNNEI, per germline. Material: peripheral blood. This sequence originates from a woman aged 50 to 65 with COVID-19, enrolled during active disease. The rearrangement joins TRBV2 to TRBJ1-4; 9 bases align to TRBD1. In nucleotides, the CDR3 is TGTGCCAGCCGACAGGGGGCAACTAATGAAAAACTGTTTTTT. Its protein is CASRQGATNEKLFF.